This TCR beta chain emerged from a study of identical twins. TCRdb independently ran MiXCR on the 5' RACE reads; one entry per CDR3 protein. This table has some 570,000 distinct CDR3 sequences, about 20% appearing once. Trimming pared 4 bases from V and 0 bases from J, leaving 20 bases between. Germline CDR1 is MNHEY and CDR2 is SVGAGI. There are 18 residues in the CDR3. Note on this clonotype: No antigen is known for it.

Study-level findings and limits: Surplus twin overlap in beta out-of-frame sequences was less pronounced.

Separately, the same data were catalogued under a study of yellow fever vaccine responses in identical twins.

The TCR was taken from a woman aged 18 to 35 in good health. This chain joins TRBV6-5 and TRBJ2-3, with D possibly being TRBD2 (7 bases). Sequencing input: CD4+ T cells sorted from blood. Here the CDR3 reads CASSSVGYGGASTDTQYF. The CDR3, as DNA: TGTGCCAGCAGTTCTGTGGGATATGGGGGGGCTAGCACAGATACGCAGTATTTT.